This T cell receptor (beta chain) was found in a study of blood T cell repertoires in COVID-19. As for the study in general: PBMCs, B-cell-depleted T cells, or T cells provided the cDNA or gDNA that made up the material.

Original processing notes: Reference gene primer amplification gave nucleated cell count estimates. Clones were sequenced by immunoSEQ multiplex PCR, and TCRdb holds only the in-frame ones, with some missing. V and J calls and clone size come straight from that table; D and trimming were deduced from the DNA. This table holds some 90,000 clones, about 84% found once. Germline V lookup: CDR1 SGHNT, CDR2 YENEEA. The CDR3 extends over 18 amino acids. Unmatched junction bases numbered 24, after V lost 9 bases and J lost 9 bases. Specimen: peripheral blood. This TCR came from a human donor in a cohort sampled during active COVID-19. The gene calls are TRBV11-3 and TRBJ2-1, with TRBD2 identical over 9 bases. The CDR3 reads CARTFLWRGGVDPTEQFF. The CDR3 region has the DNA TGTGCCAGAACCTTCCTGTGGCGGGGGGGCGTAGATCCTACTGAGCAGTTCTTC.